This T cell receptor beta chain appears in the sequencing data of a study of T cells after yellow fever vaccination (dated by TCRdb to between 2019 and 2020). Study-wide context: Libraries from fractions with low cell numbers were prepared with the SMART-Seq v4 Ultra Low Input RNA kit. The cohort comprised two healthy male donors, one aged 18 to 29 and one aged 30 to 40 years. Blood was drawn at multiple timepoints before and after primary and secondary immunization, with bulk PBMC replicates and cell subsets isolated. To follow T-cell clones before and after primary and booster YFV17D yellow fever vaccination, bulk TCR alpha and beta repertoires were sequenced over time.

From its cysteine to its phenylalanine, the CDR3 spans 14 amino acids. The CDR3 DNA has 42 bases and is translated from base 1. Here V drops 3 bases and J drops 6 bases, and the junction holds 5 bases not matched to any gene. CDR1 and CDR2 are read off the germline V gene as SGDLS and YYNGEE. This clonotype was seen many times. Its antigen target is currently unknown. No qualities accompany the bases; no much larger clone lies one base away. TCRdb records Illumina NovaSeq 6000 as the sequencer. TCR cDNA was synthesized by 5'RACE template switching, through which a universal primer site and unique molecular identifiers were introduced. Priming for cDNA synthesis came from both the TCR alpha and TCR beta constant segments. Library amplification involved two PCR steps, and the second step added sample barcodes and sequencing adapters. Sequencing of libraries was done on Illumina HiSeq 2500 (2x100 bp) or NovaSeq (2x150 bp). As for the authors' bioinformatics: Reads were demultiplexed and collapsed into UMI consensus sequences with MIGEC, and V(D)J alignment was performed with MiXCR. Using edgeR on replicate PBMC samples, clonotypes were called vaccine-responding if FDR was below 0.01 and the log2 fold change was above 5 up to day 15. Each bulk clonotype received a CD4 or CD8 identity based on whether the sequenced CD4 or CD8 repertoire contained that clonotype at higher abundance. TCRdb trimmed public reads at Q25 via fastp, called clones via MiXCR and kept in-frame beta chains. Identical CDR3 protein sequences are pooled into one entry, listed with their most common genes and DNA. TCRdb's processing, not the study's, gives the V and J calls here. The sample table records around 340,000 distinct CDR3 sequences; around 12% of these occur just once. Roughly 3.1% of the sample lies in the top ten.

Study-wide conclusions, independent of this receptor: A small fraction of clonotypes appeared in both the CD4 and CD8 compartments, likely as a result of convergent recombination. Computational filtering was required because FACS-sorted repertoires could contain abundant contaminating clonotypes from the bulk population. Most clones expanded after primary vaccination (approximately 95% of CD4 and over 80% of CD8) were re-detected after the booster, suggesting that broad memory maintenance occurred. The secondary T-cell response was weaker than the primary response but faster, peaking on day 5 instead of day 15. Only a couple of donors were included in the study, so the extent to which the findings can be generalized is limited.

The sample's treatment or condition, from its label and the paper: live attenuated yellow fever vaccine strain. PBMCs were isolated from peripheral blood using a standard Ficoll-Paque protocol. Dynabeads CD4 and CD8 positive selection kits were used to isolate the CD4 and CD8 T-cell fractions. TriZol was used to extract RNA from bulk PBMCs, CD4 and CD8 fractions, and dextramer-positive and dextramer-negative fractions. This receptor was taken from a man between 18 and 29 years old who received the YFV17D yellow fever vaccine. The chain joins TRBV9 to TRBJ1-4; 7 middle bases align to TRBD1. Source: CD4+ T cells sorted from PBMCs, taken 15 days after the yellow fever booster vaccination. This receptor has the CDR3 CASSDTGVDEKLFF. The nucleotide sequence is TGTGCCAGCAGCGATACAGGGGTGGATGAAAAACTGTTTTTT.